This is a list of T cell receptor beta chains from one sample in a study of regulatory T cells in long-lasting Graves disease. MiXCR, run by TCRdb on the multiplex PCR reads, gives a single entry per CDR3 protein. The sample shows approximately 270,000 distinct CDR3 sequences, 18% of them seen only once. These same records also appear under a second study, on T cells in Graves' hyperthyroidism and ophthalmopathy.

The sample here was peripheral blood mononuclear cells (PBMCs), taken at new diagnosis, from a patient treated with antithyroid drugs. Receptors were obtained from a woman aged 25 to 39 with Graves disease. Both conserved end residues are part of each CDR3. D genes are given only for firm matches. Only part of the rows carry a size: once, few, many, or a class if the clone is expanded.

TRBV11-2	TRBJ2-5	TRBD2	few	CASSFSGGGAETQYF	TGTGCCAGCAGCTTTTCTGGCGGGGGGGCCGAGACCCAGTACTTC
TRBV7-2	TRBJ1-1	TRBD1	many	CASSLRTGPFMFIFTEAFF	TGTGCCAGCAGCTTAAGGACAGGACCATTCATGTTTATTTTCACTGAAGCTTTCTTT
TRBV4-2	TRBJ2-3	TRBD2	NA	CASSQEAAGGADTQYF	TGTGCCAGCAGCCAAGAGGCAGCGGGGGGCGCAGATACGCAGTATTTT
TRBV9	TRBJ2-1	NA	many	CASSVGAGDPYNEQFF	TGTGCCAGCAGCGTAGGCGCAGGGGACCCCTACAATGAGCAGTTCTTC
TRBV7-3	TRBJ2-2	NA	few	CASSFHSVNTGELFF	TGTGCCAGCAGCTTCCATTCAGTAAACACCGGGGAGCTGTTTTTT
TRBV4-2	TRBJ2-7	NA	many	CASSQGSDGKYEQYF	TGTGCCAGCAGCCAAGGATCGGACGGAAAGTACGAGCAGTACTTC
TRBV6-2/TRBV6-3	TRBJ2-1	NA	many	CASSHQGNEQFF	TGTGCCAGCAGCCATCAGGGGAATGAGCAGTTCTTC
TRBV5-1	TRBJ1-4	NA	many	CASSHRDLGEKLFF	TGCGCCAGCAGCCACCGGGACTTAGGTGAAAAACTGTTTTTT
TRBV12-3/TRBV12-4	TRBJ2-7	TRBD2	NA	CASSSVAGGATYEQYF	TGTGCCAGCAGTTCCGTAGCGGGGGGAGCCACCTACGAGCAGTACTTC
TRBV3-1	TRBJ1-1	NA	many	CASSQSRSGALGTEAFF	TGTGCCAGCAGCCAATCTAGGTCCGGGGCTTTAGGCACTGAAGCTTTCTTT